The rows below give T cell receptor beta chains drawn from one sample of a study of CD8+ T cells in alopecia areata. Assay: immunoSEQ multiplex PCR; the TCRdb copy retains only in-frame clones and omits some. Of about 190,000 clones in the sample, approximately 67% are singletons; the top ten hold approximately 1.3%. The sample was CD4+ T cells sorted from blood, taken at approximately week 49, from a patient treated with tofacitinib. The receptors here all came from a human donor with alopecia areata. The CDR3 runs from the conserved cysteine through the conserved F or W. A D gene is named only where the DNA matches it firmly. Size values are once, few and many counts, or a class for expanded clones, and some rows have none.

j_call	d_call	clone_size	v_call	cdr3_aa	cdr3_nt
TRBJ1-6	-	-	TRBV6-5	CASSSQSVESPLHF	TGTGCCAGCAGTTCTCAGTCAGTGGAATCACCCCTCCACTTT
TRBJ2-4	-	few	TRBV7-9	CASSLSAAGKNIQYF	TGTGCCAGCAGCTTATCTGCCGCGGGCAAAAACATTCAGTACTTC
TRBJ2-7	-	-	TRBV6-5	CASSYSRVPLEQYF	TGTGCCAGCAGTTACTCACGGGTCCCCCTGGAGCAGTACTTC
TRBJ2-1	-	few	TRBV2	CASVESSAHNEQFF	TGTGCCAGCGTCGAGTCTAGCGCCCACAATGAGCAGTTCTTC
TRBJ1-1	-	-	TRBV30	CAWSGDSNTEAFF	TGTGCCTGGAGTGGCGATAGTAACACTGAAGCTTTCTTT
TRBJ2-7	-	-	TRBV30	CASRPGLGWGEQYF	TGTGCCTCACGGCCTGGTTTGGGGTGGGGTGAGCAGTACTTC
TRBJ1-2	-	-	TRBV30	CALTSRHYGYTF	TGTGCCCTTACTTCCCGCCACTATGGCTACACCTTC
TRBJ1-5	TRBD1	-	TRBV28	CASTPPGGTGGQPQHF	TGTGCCAGCACTCCTCCCGGCGGGACAGGCGGTCAGCCCCAGCATTTT
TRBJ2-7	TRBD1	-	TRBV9	CASSVAGGAFDEQYF	TGTGCCAGCAGCGTAGCAGGGGGAGCTTTCGACGAGCAGTACTTC
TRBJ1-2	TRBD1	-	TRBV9	CASSVAPGQGVNGYTF	TGTGCCAGCAGCGTAGCCCCCGGACAGGGGGTTAATGGCTACACCTTC
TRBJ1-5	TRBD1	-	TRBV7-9	CASSSGQGSNQPQHF	TGTGCCAGCAGCTCTGGACAGGGTAGCAATCAGCCCCAGCATTTT